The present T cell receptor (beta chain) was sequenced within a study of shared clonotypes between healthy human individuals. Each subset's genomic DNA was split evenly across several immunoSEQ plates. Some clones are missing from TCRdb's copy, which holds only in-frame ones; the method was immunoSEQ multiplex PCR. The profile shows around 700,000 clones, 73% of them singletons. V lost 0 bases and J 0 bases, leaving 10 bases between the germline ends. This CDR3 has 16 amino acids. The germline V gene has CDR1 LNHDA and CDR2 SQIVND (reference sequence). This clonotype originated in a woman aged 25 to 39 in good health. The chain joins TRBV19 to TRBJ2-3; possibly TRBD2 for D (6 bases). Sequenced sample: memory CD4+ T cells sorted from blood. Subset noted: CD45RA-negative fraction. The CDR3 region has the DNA TGTGCCAGTAGTATAGATTCCGGGACTAGCACAGATACGCAGTATTTT. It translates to CASSIDSGTSTDTQYF.